This is a list of T cell receptor beta chains from one sample in a study of T cell changes during pregnancy in multiple sclerosis. TCRdb's table, derived via immunoSEQ multiplex PCR, lists solely in-frame clones and lacks some. The sample includes roughly 80,000 clones, 90% to 95% of them seen just once. The sequencing here drew on peripheral blood, taken before pregnancy. Receptors were obtained from a female donor with multiple sclerosis, enrolled in a pregnancy study. CDR3s include the opening cysteine and the closing phenylalanine or tryptophan. The order of the fields is J gene, clone size, D gene, V gene, CDR3 DNA, CDR3 protein. A D gene is named only where the DNA matches it firmly. The size entry is marked missing in some rows and otherwise reads once, few, many or a size class.

TRBJ2-1	-	-	TRBV11-1	TGTGCCAGCAGCCAATCCCAGGGTATTGAGCAGTTCTTC	CASSQSQGIEQFF
TRBJ1-5	-	TRBD1	TRBV7-9	TGTGCCAGCAGAGGGACAGGTCCAGGGCCCCAGCATTTT	CASRGTGPGPQHF
TRBJ2-1	-	-	TRBV20-1	TGCAGTGCTAGGCCCGAGGGTGAGCAGTTCTTC	CSARPEGEQFF
TRBJ2-3	-	TRBD2	TRBV9	TGTGCCAGCAGCGTATTACCCAGCGGGGGGGGCACAGATACGCAGTATTTT	CASSVLPSGGGTDTQYF
TRBJ1-3	-	-	TRBV18	TGTGCCAGCTCACCACCTACATCGGGAAACACCATATATTTT	CASSPPTSGNTIYF
TRBJ2-5	few	-	TRBV30	TGTGCCTGGATTGGACACGGCACAGATACCCAGTACTTC	CAWIGHGTDTQYF
TRBJ2-4	-	-	TRBV9	TGTGCCAGCAGCGTAGAAGGAGTCGTCAAAAACATTCAGTACTTC	CASSVEGVVKNIQYF
TRBJ1-1	-	TRBD1	TRBV5-6	TGTGCCAGCAGCATCACAGGGGGCCCCACTGAAGCTTTCTTT	CASSITGGPTEAFF
TRBJ1-2	-	TRBD1	TRBV9	TGTGCCAGCAGCGTAGAGGGACAGGTGCGAGCTAACTATGGCTACACCTTC	CASSVEGQVRANYGYTF
TRBJ1-1	-	TRBD1	TRBV19	TGTGCCAGTAGTATAGTACAGGGGATGAACACTGAAGCTTTCTTT	CASSIVQGMNTEAFF
TRBJ2-1	once	TRBD1	TRBV30	TGTGCCTGGATCCCGACAGGGACCGCCTACAATGAGCAGTTCTTC	CAWIPTGTAYNEQFF
TRBJ1-4	-	TRBD1	TRBV27	TGTGCCAGCAAAAGAATCGACAGGGGGCTTGGTGAAAAACTGTTTTTT	CASKRIDRGLGEKLFF
TRBJ1-1	-	TRBD1	TRBV11-2	TGTGCCAGCAGCCATCCCCCGGACAGGGTGGCTGAAGCTTTCTTT	CASSHPPDRVAEAFF
TRBJ2-7	-	-	TRBV7-9	TGTGCCAGCACCCTAGGGGCGGGGATAACCTACGAGCAGTACTTC	CASTLGAGITYEQYF
TRBJ1-6	few	-	TRBV6-1	TGTGCCAGCAGTGAAAACCTACTGGTACAGGGTCGATCTTCACCCCTCCACTTT	CASSENLLVQGRSSPLHF